Described below is a single T cell receptor (beta chain) sequence and its context. Libraries were prepared by immunoSEQ multiplex PCR; TCRdb keeps only in-frame clonotypes and omits some of them. The sample yields about 310,000 clones, roughly 86% seen once. Individuals aged about 18 to 89 years were recruited from about two dozen US areas. Cohort placement rested on clinical history that participants reported themselves. Symptom resolution, clearance, or two negative PCRs marked the recovered donors of Cohort 3. This record comes from a study of blood T cell repertoires in COVID-19. About the research overall: T cells, B-cell-depleted T cells, or PBMCs provided the cDNA or gDNA that served as material.

Per germline, CDR1 LGHNA and CDR2 YSLEER. The CDR3 runs 17 residues. V was pared by 0 bases and J by 6 bases, with 7 bases of the junction left unmatched. Material: PBMCs or T cells enriched from blood (not recorded which). The receptor comes from a woman under 30 who had recovered from COVID-19. V and J are TRBV4-3 and TRBJ1-4; 10 nucleotides match TRBD1. The CDR3 coding sequence is TGCGCCAGCAGCCAAGACCCCTCCGGGACAGGGGATGAAAAACTGTTTTTT. Translating it yields CASSQDPSGTGDEKLFF.